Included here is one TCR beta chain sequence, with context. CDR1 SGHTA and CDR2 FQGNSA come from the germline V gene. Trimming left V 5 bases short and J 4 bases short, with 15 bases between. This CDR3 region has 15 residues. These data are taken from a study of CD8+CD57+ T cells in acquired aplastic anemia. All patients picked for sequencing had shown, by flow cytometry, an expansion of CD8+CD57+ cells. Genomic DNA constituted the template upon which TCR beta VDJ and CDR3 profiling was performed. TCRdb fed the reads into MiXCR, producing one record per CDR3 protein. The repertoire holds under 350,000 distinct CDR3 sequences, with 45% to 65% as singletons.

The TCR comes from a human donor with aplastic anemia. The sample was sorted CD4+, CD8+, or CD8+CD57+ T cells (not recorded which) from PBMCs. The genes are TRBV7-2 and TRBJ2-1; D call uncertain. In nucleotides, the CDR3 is TGTGCCAGCAGCCCCCAGCCCGCCCTTTACAATGAGCAGTTCTTC. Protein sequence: CASSPQPALYNEQFF.